What follows are 15 T cell receptor beta chains derived from one specimen sequenced in a study of shared clonotypes between healthy human individuals. Here immunoSEQ multiplex PCR was the method, and the copy in TCRdb shows in-frame clones only, minus some. The data hold about 2.2 million clones, with around 93% observed a single time. In the naive CD8 group, cells lacked CD45RO and were positively selected for CCR7, so terminally differentiated effector memory CD45RA+ cells were left out. The sequencing sample was made of naive CD8+ T cells from PBMCs. The receptors stem from a man aged 18-30 years in good health. Some clones in this sample may be carry-over from other donors' samples.

This chain uses TRBV12-5 with TRBJ1-2; D gene unclear. V was cut by 1 base and J by 2 bases, with 5 bases left in between. Germline V lookup: CDR1 LGHNT, CDR2 FRNRAP. The CDR3 spans 13 residues. The CDR3 sequence: CASGLEQNYGYTF. Here the CDR3 DNA reads TGTGCTAGTGGTTTGGAACAGAACTATGGCTACACCTTC.

The chain carries TRBV29-1 and TRBJ2-7; D remains ambiguous. The CDR3 runs 12 residues. The V end was cut by 6 bases, the J end by 2 bases, with 11 bases between. Germline loops: CDR1 SQVTM, CDR2 ANQGSEA. CDR3: CSVLGATYEQYF. The CDR3 region has the DNA TGCAGCGTACTCGGCGCTACCTACGAGCAGTACTTC.

Here the CDR3 reads CASSSYTGGSTDTQYF. The CDR3 DNA sequence: TGTGCCAGCAGTTCCTACACAGGGGGTAGCACAGATACGCAGTATTTT. The J gene is TRBJ2-3, the V gene TRBV6-5; 8 bases match TRBD1. Trimming at V came to 4 bases and at J to 0 bases, leaving 6 bases not matched to a gene. The CDR3 runs 16 residues. Germline CDR1 MNHEY, CDR2 SVGAGI.

The rearrangement uses TRBV30 and TRBJ1-1; 9 bases match TRBD1. With 5 bases clipped from V and 4 bases from J, the junction kept 5 bases outside the gene matches. The CDR3 totals 13 residues. The germline gives CDR1 GTSNPN, CDR2 SVGIG (reference sequence). The CDR3 coding sequence is TGTGCCTGGGATGAGACAGGGGGCACTGAAGCTTTCTTT. This codes for CAWDETGGTEAFF.

This chain uses TRBV15 with TRBJ1-4; no clear D. Germline V gene lookup returns CDR1 LNHNV and CDR2 YYDKDF (reference sequence). V was pared by 5 bases and J by 0 bases, with 10 bases between. The CDR3 runs 15 residues. The CDR3 bases are TGTGCCACCAGCCTAAGGGTCTCAACTAATGAAAAACTGTTTTTT. Translated: CATSLRVSTNEKLFF.

This clone was observed a single time. The chain uses TRBV2 and TRBJ2-1; 9 nucleotides agree with TRBD1. The germline gives CDR1 SNHLY, CDR2 FYNNEI. Germline trimming cut 5 bases from V and 0 bases from J; bases unmatched to any gene: 5. This CDR3 contains 16 residues. The CDR3 loop is CASSPTQGASYNEQFF. CDR3 bases: TGTGCCAGCAGTCCAACACAGGGGGCCTCCTACAATGAGCAGTTCTTC.

The V gene is TRBV13, the J gene TRBJ1-2; no clear D gene. CDR3 length equals 13 residues. V was trimmed by 1 base and J by 8 bases, leaving 11 bases between them. Germline CDR1 PRHDT, CDR2 FYEKMQ (reference sequence). The CDR3 DNA sequence: TGTGCCAGCAGCTTAGAAAGTGTGGCGGGCTACACCTTC. Protein sequence: CASSLESVAGYTF.

The CDR3 DNA reads TGTGCCAGTAGTAGTAACCCTCCGGAGCAGTTCTTC. Amino acids: CASSSNPPEQFF. The rearrangement uses TRBV19 and TRBJ2-1; D unresolved. The CDR3 loop spans 12 amino acids. V lost 4 bases and J lost 10, with 11 bases in between. CDR1 and CDR2 (germline): LNHDA, SQIVND (reference sequence).

The gene calls are TRBV7-9 and TRBJ2-7; TRBD1 is a possible D gene (5 bases). The CDR3 is 15 amino acids. Trimming took off 5 bases at V and 3 bases at J, with 17 bases between the two ends. From germline, CDR1 is SEHNR and CDR2 FQNEAQ (reference sequence). CDR3 bases: TGTGCCAGCAGCCCCCCGAAAGGGGCTCTCTACGAGCAGTACTTC. Protein sequence: CASSPPKGALYEQYF.

The rearrangement links TRBV13 to TRBJ2-6, with D possibly matching TRBD1 (5 bases). The germline V gene has CDR1 PRHDT and CDR2 FYEKMQ (reference sequence). Trimming removed 3 bases from V and 2 bases from J, with 14 bases in between. This CDR3 contains 17 residues. The CDR3: CASSLHRSAPGANVLTF. The CDR3 DNA follows: TGTGCCAGCAGCTTGCACAGGTCGGCCCCTGGGGCCAACGTCCTGACTTTC.

The chain employs TRBV28 and TRBJ1-3; tentative D call: TRBD1 (5 bases). The CDR3 is made up of 14 amino acids. Trimming cost V 3 bases and J 2 bases, with 8 bases left between them. The germline gives CDR1 MDHEN, CDR2 SYDVKM. CDR3 residues: CASSFLGPGNTIYF. The CDR3 DNA reads TGTGCCAGCAGTTTCTTGGGGCCTGGAAACACCATATATTTT.

The V call is TRBV28, the J call TRBJ2-7; 12 positions match TRBD2. Trimming took 0 bases from V and 7 from J; bases not matched to a gene: 7. Germline loops: CDR1 MDHEN, CDR2 SYDVKM. The CDR3 totals 16 residues. CDR3: CASSLWGELAGGEQYF. The CDR3 coding sequence is TGTGCCAGCAGTTTATGGGGGGAACTAGCGGGAGGAGAGCAGTACTTC. The full variable domain, in which reference TRBV28 and TRBJ2-7 provide the parts outside the CDR3, is DVKVTQSSRYLVKRTGEKVFLECVQDMDHENMFWYRQDPGLGLRLIYFSYDVKMKEKGDIPEGYSVSREKKERFSLILESASTNQTSMYLCASSLWGELAGGEQYFGPGTRLTVT.

The V gene is TRBV13, the J gene TRBJ2-1; TRBD2 matches at 7 bases. Looked up from germline, CDR1 is PRHDT and CDR2 is FYEKMQ (reference sequence). V trimming: 5 bases; J trimming: 0 bases; junction bases outside the gene matches: 7. This CDR3 spans 16 amino acids. For the CDR3, the DNA is TGTGCCAGCAGCCTGGGGCAGCGGGGCTCCTACAATGAGCAGTTCTTC. Translated: CASSLGQRGSYNEQFF.

The chain links TRBV27 to TRBJ1-1; tentatively, D is TRBD1 (6 bases). V dropped 3 bases and J dropped 7 bases, with 12 bases sitting between them. The CDR3 spans 13 residues. Germline values: CDR1 MNHEY, CDR2 SMNVEV (reference sequence). For the CDR3, the DNA is TGTGCCAGCAGTTTTCAGGGGCGTATTGAAGCTTTCTTT. Translated: CASSFQGRIEAFF.

For the CDR3, the DNA is TGTGCCTGGACTGGGGCCAACGTCCTGACTTTC. Encoded protein: CAWTGANVLTF. The rearrangement uses TRBV30 and TRBJ2-6; D remains ambiguous. Germline-derived CDR1 and CDR2 are GTSNPN and SVGIG (reference sequence). The CDR3 runs to 11 residues. Deletions cut 4 bases from V and 2 bases from J, with 0 bases between.